What follows is one T cell receptor (beta chain) and its context. Germline assignment: CDR1 SGHNT and CDR2 YYREEE (reference sequence). This CDR3 has 15 amino acids. V shed 0 bases and J shed 5 bases, with 12 bases lying between them. The data are from a study of blood T cell repertoires in COVID-19. Study details: From T cells, B-cell-depleted T cells, or PBMCs came the material, which was cDNA or gDNA.

Profiling relied on immunoSEQ multiplex PCR, and the TCRdb table lists in-frame clones only, not all of them. The data contain about 130,000 clones, around 83% of them singletons. This receptor was identified in a woman between 45 and 60 years old with acute or convalescent COVID-19. The chain links TRBV5-4 to TRBJ2-1; D is perhaps TRBD2 (6 bases). The sequenced sample consisted of peripheral blood. The DNA for the CDR3 is TGTGCCAGCAGCTTGGGAGCGGGTTACGACAATGAGCAGTTCTTC. This encodes CASSLGAGYDNEQFF.